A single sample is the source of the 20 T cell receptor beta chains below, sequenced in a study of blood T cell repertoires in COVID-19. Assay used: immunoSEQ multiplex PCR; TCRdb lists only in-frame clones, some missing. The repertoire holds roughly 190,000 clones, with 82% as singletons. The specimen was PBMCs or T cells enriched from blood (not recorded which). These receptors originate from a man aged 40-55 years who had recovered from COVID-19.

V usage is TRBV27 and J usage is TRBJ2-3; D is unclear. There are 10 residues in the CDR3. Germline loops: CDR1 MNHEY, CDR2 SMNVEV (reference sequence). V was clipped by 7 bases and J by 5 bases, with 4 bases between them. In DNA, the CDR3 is TGTGCCAGCACCTTAGATACGCAGTATTTT. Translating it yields CASTLDTQYF.

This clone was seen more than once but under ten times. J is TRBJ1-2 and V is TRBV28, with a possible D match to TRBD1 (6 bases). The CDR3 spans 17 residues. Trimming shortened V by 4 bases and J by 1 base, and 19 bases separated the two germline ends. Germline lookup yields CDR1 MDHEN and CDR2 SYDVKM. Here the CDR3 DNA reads TGTGCCAGCAGTTCCATGGGACAAACTAATATTAACTATGGCTACACCTTC. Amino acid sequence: CASSSMGQTNINYGYTF.

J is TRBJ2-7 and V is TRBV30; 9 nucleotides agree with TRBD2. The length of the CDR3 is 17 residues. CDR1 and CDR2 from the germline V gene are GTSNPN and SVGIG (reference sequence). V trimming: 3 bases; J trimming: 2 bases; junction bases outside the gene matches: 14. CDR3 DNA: TGTGCCTGGAGGCCTCTAGCGGGAAGGTCCCCTACCTACGAGCAGTACTTC. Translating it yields CAWRPLAGRSPTYEQYF.

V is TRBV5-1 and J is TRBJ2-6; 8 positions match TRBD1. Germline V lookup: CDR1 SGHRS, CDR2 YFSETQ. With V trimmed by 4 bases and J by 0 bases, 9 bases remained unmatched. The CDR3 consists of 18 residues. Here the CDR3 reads CASSLTGASSSGANVLTF. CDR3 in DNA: TGCGCCAGCAGCCTGACAGGGGCCTCCTCCTCTGGGGCCAACGTCCTGACTTTC.

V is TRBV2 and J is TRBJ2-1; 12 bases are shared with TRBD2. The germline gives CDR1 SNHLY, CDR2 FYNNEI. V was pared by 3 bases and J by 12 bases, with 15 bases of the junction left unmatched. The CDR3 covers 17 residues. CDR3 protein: CASSDGPGLAGLGGQFF. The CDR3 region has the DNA TGTGCCAGCAGTGATGGCCCGGGACTAGCGGGCCTCGGAGGGCAGTTCTTC.

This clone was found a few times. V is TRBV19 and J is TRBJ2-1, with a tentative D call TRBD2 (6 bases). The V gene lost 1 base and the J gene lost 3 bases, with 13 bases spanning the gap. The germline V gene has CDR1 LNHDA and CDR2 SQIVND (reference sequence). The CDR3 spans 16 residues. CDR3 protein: CASSIGRGTFYNEQFF. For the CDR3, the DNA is TGTGCCAGTAGTATAGGGCGGGGCACATTCTACAATGAGCAGTTCTTC.

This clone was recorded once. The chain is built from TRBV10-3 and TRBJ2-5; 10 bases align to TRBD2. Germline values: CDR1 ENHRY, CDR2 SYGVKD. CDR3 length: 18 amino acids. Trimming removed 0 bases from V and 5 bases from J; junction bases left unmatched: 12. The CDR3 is CAISESGLSSGRSETQYF. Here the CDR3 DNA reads TGTGCCATCAGTGAGTCCGGGCTTTCTAGCGGGAGATCCGAGACCCAGTACTTC.

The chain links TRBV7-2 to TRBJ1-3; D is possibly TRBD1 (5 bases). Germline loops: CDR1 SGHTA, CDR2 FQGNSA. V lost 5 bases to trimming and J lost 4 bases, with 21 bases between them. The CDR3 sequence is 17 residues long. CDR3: CASSPQSPRVRGNTIYF. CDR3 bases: TGTGCCAGCAGCCCCCAAAGTCCCAGGGTGAGGGGAAACACCATATATTTT.

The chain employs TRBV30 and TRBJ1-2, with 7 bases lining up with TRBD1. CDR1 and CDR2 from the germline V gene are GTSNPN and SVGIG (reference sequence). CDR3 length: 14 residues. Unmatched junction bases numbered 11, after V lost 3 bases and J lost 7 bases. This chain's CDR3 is CAWRRTGVVSGYTF. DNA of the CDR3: TGTGCCTGGAGAAGAACAGGGGTTGTCTCTGGCTACACCTTC.

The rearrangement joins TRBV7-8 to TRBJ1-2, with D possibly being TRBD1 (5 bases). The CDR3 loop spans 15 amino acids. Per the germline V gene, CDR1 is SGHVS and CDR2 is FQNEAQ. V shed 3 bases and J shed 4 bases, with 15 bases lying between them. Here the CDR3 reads CASSFPQGNGYGYTF. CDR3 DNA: TGTGCCAGCAGCTTCCCGCAGGGAAACGGCTATGGCTACACCTTC.

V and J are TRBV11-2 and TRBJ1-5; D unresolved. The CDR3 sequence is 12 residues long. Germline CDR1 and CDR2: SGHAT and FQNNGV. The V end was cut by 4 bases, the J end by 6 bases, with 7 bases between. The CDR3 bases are TGTGCCAGCAGCTCCGCGGGTCAGCCCCAGCATTTT. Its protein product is CASSSAGQPQHF. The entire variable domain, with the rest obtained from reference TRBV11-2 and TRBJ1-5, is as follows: EAGVAQSPRYKIIEKRQSVAFWCNPISGHATLYWYQQILGQGPKLLIQFQNNGVVDDSQLPKDRFSAERLKGVDSTLKIQPAKLEDSAVYLCASSSAGQPQHFGDGTRLSIL.

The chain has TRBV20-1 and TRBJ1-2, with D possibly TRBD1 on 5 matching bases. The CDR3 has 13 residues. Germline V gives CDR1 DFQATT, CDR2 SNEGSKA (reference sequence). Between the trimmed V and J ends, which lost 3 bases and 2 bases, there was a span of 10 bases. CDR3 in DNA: TGCAGTGCTAGTGTCGGACAAAACTATGGCTACACCTTC. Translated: CSASVGQNYGYTF.

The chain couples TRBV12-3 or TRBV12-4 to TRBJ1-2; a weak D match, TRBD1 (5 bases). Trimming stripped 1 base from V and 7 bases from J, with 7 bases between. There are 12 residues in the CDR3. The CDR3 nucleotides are TGTGCCAGCAGTTTAGGGGGACTTGGCTACACCTTC. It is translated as CASSLGGLGYTF.

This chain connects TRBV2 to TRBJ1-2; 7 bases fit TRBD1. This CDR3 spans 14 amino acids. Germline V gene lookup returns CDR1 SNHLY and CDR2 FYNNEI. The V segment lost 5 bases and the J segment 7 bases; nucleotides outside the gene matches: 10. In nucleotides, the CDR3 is TGTGCCAGCAGTATCACCCGGGACAGTATTGGCTACACCTTC. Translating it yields CASSITRDSIGYTF. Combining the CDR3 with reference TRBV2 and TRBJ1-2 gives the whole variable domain EPEVTQTPSHQVTQMGQEVILRCVPISNHLYFYWYRQILGQKVEFLVSFYNNEISEKSEIFDDQFSVERPDGSNFTLKIRSTKLEDSAMYFCASSITRDSIGYTFGSGTRLTVV.

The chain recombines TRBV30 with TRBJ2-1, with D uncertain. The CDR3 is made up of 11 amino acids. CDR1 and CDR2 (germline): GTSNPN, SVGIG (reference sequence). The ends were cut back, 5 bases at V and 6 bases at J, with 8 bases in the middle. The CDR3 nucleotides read TGTGCCTGGTCCCTCCCCAATGAGCAGTTCTTC. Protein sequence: CAWSLPNEQFF.

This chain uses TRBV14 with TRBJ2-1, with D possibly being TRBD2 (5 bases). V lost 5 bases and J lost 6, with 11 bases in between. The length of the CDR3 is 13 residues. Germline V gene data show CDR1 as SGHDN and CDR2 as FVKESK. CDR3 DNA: TGTGCCAGCAGCGAGGGTAGCATCAATGAGCAGTTCTTC. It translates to CASSEGSINEQFF.

CDR3 DNA sequence: TGCGCCAGCAGCCAAGATTCTCAGGTGAGTCAGCCCCAGCATTTT. This encodes CASSQDSQVSQPQHF. The chain has TRBV4-1 and TRBJ1-5; D not certain. Germline CDR1 is MGHRA and CDR2 is YSYEKL. V lost 0 bases and J 6 bases, leaving 12 bases between the germline ends. The CDR3 has 15 amino acids.

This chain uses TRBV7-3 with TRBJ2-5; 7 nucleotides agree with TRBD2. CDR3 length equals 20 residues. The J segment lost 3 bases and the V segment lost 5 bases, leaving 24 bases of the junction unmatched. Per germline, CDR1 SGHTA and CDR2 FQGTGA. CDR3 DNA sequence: TGTGCCAGCAGCACCTCGAGGGAAGCGGGAAGCTTCGGGAAGAAAGAGACCCAGTACTTC. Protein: CASSTSREAGSFGKKETQYF.

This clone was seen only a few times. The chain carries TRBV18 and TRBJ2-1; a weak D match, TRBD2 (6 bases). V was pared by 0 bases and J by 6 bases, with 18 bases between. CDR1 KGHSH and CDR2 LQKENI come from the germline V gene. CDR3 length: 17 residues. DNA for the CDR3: TGTGCCAGCTCACCACCTGTCGGAGGGCATGTAGCCAATGAGCAGTTCTTC. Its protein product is CASSPPVGGHVANEQFF.

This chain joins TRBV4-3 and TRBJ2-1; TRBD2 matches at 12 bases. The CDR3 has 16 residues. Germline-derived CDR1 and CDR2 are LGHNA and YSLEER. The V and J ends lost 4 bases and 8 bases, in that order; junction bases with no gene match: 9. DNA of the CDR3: TGCGCCAGCAGCCTCACACTAGCGGGAGGTCAGGATGAGCAGTTCTTC. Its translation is CASSLTLAGGQDEQFF.